The 15 T cell receptor beta chains presented below share a single source sample, sequenced in a study of beta chain features in type 1 diabetes. As every portion of the isolated RNA was reverse transcribed, the sequencing read expressed TCRB transcripts. Clones were read by immunoSEQ multiplex PCR, and TCRdb kept only the in-frame ones, dropping some. The table lists 150,000 to 180,000 clones, more than 9.5% of them singletons. The specimen was central memory CD4+ T cells from blood. All receptors come from a man between 18 and 29 years old in good health.

This clone came up many times. The chain links TRBV25-1 to TRBJ1-4; perhaps TRBD1 as D (6 bases). Germline V gives CDR1 MGHDK, CDR2 SYGVNS. V lost 6 bases, J lost 7 bases, and 18 bases lay in between. This CDR3 has 15 amino acids. CDR3 bases: TGTGCCAGCAGCGGAACAGGGAGCTTAGGTGAAAAACTGTTTTTT. Its translation is CASSGTGSLGEKLFF.

This clone was counted ten times or more. This chain joins TRBV10-3 and TRBJ1-3; D gene unclear. The CDR3 totals 15 residues. Between the trimmed V and J ends, which lost 2 bases and 0 bases, there was a span of 8 bases. The germline gives CDR1 ENHRY, CDR2 SYGVKD. The CDR3 is CAISESSYSGNTIYF. The CDR3 DNA follows: TGTGCCATCAGTGAGAGTTCCTACTCTGGAAACACCATATATTTT.

The chain carries TRBV7-3 and TRBJ1-2, with D unresolved. Germline V gene lookup returns CDR1 SGHTA and CDR2 FQGTGA. This CDR3 region has 13 residues. The V gene lost 2 bases and the J gene lost 4 bases, with 8 bases spanning the gap. This chain's CDR3 is CASSLQPLYGYTF. The CDR3 DNA reads as TGTGCCAGCAGCTTACAACCTCTCTATGGCTACACCTTC.

This clone has more than one count but fewer than ten. The CDR3 here is CASSPSPSLEQYF. CDR3 coding DNA: TGTGCCAGCAGCCCTTCGCCCTCCCTAGAGCAGTACTTC. The chain joins TRBV7-2 to TRBJ2-7; no definite D call. The V end was cut by 5 bases, the J end by 7 bases, with 15 bases between. The CDR3 covers 13 residues. Per germline, CDR1 SGHTA and CDR2 FQGNSA.

The rearrangement links TRBV7-8 to TRBJ2-1; D is uncertain. This CDR3 contains 15 residues. Germline CDR1 and CDR2: SGHVS and FQNEAQ. With 1 base removed from V and 9 bases from J, the gap between germline ends came to 16 bases. The CDR3 spells CASSLDRNRLSEQFF. CDR3 DNA: TGTGCCAGCAGCTTAGATCGGAATAGATTATCTGAGCAGTTCTTC.

The chain joins TRBV7-2 to TRBJ2-1; 8 bases are a match to TRBD2. J gave up 9 bases and V 1 base, and 11 bases lay outside the gene matches. Germline V gene sequence: CDR1 SGHTA, CDR2 FQGNSA. This CDR3 is 16 amino acids long. DNA of the CDR3: TGTGCCAGCAGCTTAGGGGGGTTGGCGGGAGGAATTGAGCAGTTCTTC. This encodes CASSLGGLAGGIEQFF.

The count of this clone is one. This chain links TRBV4-2 with TRBJ2-2, with D perhaps matching TRBD2 (6 bases). The length of the CDR3 is 15 residues. The germline V gene has CDR1 LGHNA and CDR2 YNFKEQ. V was cut by 2 bases and J by 5 bases, with 12 bases left in between. The CDR3 here is CASSQLSGSTGELFF. CDR3 nucleotide sequence: TGTGCCAGCAGCCAACTTAGCGGTTCTACCGGGGAGCTGTTTTTT.

This clone was detected a few times. CDR3 DNA: TGCAGCGTTTCAGCGGGAGGACTGGGTGAGCAGTTCTTC. It encodes CSVSAGGLGEQFF. The chain links TRBV29-1 to TRBJ2-1; 9 bases align to TRBD2. The germline CDR1 and CDR2 sequences are SQVTM and ANQGSEA. The CDR3 has 13 amino acids. With V trimmed by 5 bases and J by 9 bases, 8 bases remained unmatched.

The V and J genes are TRBV4-2 and TRBJ2-7, with D possibly being TRBD1 (5 bases). CDR1 is LGHNA, CDR2 YNFKEQ, per germline. The CDR3 has 11 residues. Trimming shortened V by 5 bases and J by 6 bases, and 8 bases separated the two germline ends. The CDR3 region is CASSLTAEQYF. In nucleotides, the CDR3 is TGTGCCAGCAGCTTGACAGCCGAGCAGTACTTC.

At least ten counts were recorded for this clone. The genes are TRBV4-2 and TRBJ1-5; tentative D call: TRBD1 (6 bases). This CDR3 comprises 13 residues. The germline V gene encodes CDR1 LGHNA and CDR2 YNFKEQ. V shed 4 bases and J shed 6 bases, with 10 bases lying between them. CDR3 loop: CASSREQGQPQHF. In DNA, the CDR3 is TGTGCCAGCAGCCGAGAACAGGGTCAGCCCCAGCATTTT.

The chain recombines TRBV21-1 with TRBJ2-7; TRBD1, the table's D call, was not compared with the DNA. TRBV21-1 is recorded as a pseudogene. The CDR3 is 14 residues long. The CDR3 DNA is TGTGCCAGCAGGGCCAGGGGGCCTTACTACGAGCAGTACTTC. Amino acids: CASRARGPYYEQYF.

This sequence joins TRBV27 and TRBJ1-6; D possibly corresponds to TRBD1 (5 bases). V dropped 6 bases and J dropped 6 bases, with 9 bases sitting between them. Per the germline V gene, CDR1 is MNHEY and CDR2 is SMNVEV (reference sequence). CDR3 length: 13 amino acids. The CDR3 protein is CASRATANSPLHF. CDR3 bases: TGTGCCAGCAGGGCGACAGCTAATTCACCCCTCCACTTT.

This sequence joins TRBV4-2 and TRBJ1-2; 8 nucleotides line up with TRBD1. The V gene's germline CDR1 is LGHNA and CDR2 YNFKEQ. V shed 8 bases and J 3 bases; nucleotides not matched to a gene: 11. There are 15 residues in the CDR3. The CDR3 sequence is CASGTGQGDDYGYTF. The CDR3 coding sequence is TGTGCCAGCGGGACAGGACAAGGTGATGACTATGGCTACACCTTC.

This clone was counted a few times. In nucleotides, the CDR3 is TGTGCCAGCAGCGCTTTGACTCTCGGGTCCGGTGAGCAGTTCTTC. It is translated as CASSALTLGSGEQFF. The chain links TRBV7-9 to TRBJ2-1; D ambiguous. V shed 5 bases and J shed 9 bases, with 20 bases lying between them. Looked up from germline, CDR1 is SEHNR and CDR2 is FQNEAQ (reference sequence). The CDR3 loop spans 15 amino acids.

This clone appeared a few times. The chain links TRBV7-2 to TRBJ2-5; TRBD1 matches at 7 bases. The CDR3 is 14 amino acids. The ends lost 5 bases at V and 1 base at J; junction bases unmatched: 4. Germline V CDR1 and CDR2: SGHTA, FQGNSA. The CDR3 region has the DNA TGTGCCAGCAGCCCACAGGGGCCCCAAGAGACCCAGTACTTC. Translating it yields CASSPQGPQETQYF.